The T cell receptor (beta chain) under discussion was sequenced for a study of cytomegalovirus exposure and HLA in healthy donors. General study findings and limits: Researchers reported from a later analysis that most CMV-associated TCR beta chains appeared HLA-restricted.

As for this clone: Antigen unknown.

The PCR had 60 Vbeta and 13 Jbeta primers. The data were produced by immunoSEQ multiplex PCR, yet TCRdb's version contains in-frame clones alone and is incomplete. The sample has under 95,000 clones, about two thirds seen once. Material: PBMCs. This receptor was obtained from a woman aged 40 to 49 in good health and CMV-seropositive.

CDR3 sequence reads: CASRGQLRVLYEQYF. CDR3 DNA sequence: TGTGCCAGCAGGGGCCAACTCAGGGTCCTCTACGAGCAGTACTTC. The J gene is TRBJ2-7, the V gene TRBV2, with D maybe TRBD1 (5 bases). Germline V lookup: CDR1 SNHLY, CDR2 FYNNEI. This CDR3 contains 15 residues. The V end lost 6 bases, the J end lost 3 bases, and 18 bases lay between the germline ends.